The clone carrying this T cell receptor beta chain was recorded a few times. The antigen remains unidentified. These data come from a study of T cell repertoires in cytomegalovirus infection. About the study: Based on public TCR beta signatures, there were indications of CMV infection and of a matching HLA type.

TCRdb reanalysed the reads using MiXCR and keeps one entry per CDR3 protein. The sample yields 150,000 to 200,000 distinct CDR3 sequences, 13% to 15% seen once. General study results and limits: There were HLA-C-restricted CMV-specific TCR beta clonotypes dominating the ex vivo response. Identification of carriers of CMV plus the relevant HLA was performed using cumulative public TCR beta family frequency.

The CDR3 length is 14 residues. After removal of 6 bases from V and 6 bases from J, the junction contained 9 bases not matched to a gene. The chain couples TRBV12-3 or TRBV12-4 to TRBJ1-1; the match to TRBD1 covers 8 bases. The TCR was taken from a human donor in good health (CMV status not recorded). Some clones in this sample may be carry-over from other donors' samples. Sequencing used PBMCs. The CDR3 DNA reads as TGTGCCAGCAGGCGGACAGGGTGGATGGCTGAAGCTTTCTTT. This encodes CASRRTGWMAEAFF.